These 3 T cell receptor beta chains share one sample of origin, sequenced in a study of blood T cell repertoires in COVID-19. Profiled with immunoSEQ multiplex PCR; TCRdb holds only in-frame clones, not every one. Of tens of thousands of clones listed, 84% are singletons. The sample comprised peripheral blood. The receptors shown here come from a human donor in a cohort sampled during active COVID-19.

About this clone: The sample carries other DNA sequences with the same CDR3. The rearrangement uses TRBV5-4 and TRBJ2-1, with TRBD1 matching over 8 bases. Trimming cost V 2 bases and J 1 base; bases outside gene matches: 2. The CDR3 is 15 residues long. In germline, CDR1 is SGHNT, CDR2 YYREEE (reference sequence). The CDR3 loop is CASSLRQGSYNEQFF. The CDR3 DNA reads TGTGCCAGCAGCTTACGACAGGGGTCCTACAATGAGCAGTTCTTC.

This chain connects TRBV4-2 to TRBJ1-2, with a possible D match to TRBD1 (6 bases). V gave up 0 bases and J gave up 4 bases, with 12 bases separating them. CDR1 and CDR2 (germline): LGHNA, YNFKEQ. The length of the CDR3 is 15 residues. The CDR3 here is CASSQESGRGYGYTF. CDR3 bases: TGTGCCAGCAGCCAAGAGTCGGGCAGGGGCTATGGCTACACCTTC.

The chain combines TRBV28 with TRBJ2-7; D gene unclear. This CDR3 is built from 15 residues. Germline CDR1 is MDHEN and CDR2 is SYDVKM. V was pared by 2 bases and J by 0 bases, with 11 bases between. CDR3 in DNA: TGTGCCAGCAGTTTAGGCTTTCTGGTCTCCTACGAGCAGTACTTC. Protein sequence: CASSLGFLVSYEQYF. Using reference TRBV28 and TRBJ2-7 for the parts outside the CDR3, the full variable domain is DVKVTQSSRYLVKRTGEKVFLECVQDMDHENMFWYRQDPGLGLRLIYFSYDVKMKEKGDIPEGYSVSREKKERFSLILESASTNQTSMYLCASSLGFLVSYEQYFGPGTRLTVT.